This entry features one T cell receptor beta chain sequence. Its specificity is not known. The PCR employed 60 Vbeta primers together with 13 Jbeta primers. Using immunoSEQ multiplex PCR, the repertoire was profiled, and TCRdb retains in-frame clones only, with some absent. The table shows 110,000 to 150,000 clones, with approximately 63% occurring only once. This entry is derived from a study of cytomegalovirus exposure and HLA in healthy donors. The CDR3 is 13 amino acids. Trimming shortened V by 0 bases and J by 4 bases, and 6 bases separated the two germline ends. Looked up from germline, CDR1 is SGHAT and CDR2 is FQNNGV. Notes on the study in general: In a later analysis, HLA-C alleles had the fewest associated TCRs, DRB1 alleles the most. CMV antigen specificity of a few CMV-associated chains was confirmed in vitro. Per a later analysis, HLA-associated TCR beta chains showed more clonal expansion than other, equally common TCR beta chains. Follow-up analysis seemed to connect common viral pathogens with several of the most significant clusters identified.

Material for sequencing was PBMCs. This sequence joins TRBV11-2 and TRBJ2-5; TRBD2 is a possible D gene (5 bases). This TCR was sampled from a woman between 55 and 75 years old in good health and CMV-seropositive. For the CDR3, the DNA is TGTGCCAGCAGCTTAGAGAGGGCAGAGACCCAGTACTTC. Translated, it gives CASSLERAETQYF.